The T cell receptor beta chain described here comes from a study of CD8+ T cells in alopecia areata. For the study at large: People stayed on tofacitinib for 6 to 18 months, then stopped the drug for 6 months. Study-wide results and caveats: Higher clonality than in normal scalp was seen in lesional scalp, especially alopecia totalis/universalis. Alphabeta T cells residing in normal skin are also sequenced in scalp samples.

As the sequencing template, cDNA was produced by extracting RNA and reverse transcribing it. TCRdb's table, derived via immunoSEQ multiplex PCR, lists solely in-frame clones and lacks some. The table shows some 100,000 clones, with around 44% occurring only once. J lost 5 bases, V lost 4 bases, and 9 bases had no gene match. The CDR3 consists of 17 residues. CDR1 and CDR2 from the germline V gene are MGHDK and SYGVNS. Treatment here: oral pan-JAK inhibitor, 5-10 mg twice daily. To note about this clone: Antigen: not known.

The TCR originated in a human donor with alopecia areata. This specimen consisted of CD8+ T cells sorted from blood, obtained at week 24, from a patient treated with tofacitinib. This chain joins TRBV25-1 and TRBJ2-5, with TRBD2 identical over 14 bases. The CDR3 loop is CASSGPGTSGSLETQYF. In nucleotides, the CDR3 is TGTGCCAGCAGTGGTCCTGGGACTAGCGGGAGTTTGGAGACCCAGTACTTC.